The T cell receptor (beta chain) described here comes from a study of Ad26.COV2.S vaccination and SARS-CoV-2 variants (dated by TCRdb to the early 2020s). As for the study more broadly: Vaccine-arm donors were drawn from COV1001, a multicentre, randomized, double-blind, placebo-controlled phase I-IIa trial of Ad26.COV2.S in healthy adults. Blinding of investigators to trial group allocation was maintained during experiments and outcome assessment. A total of roughly 32 samples were included in the TCR-sequenced set, comprising around 19 Ad26.COV2.S vaccine recipients, 5 placebo recipients and 8 SARS-CoV-2 convalescent individuals. Ad26.COV2.S was given intramuscularly at 5x10^10 or 1x10^11 viral particles, as a single shot or as two shots 56 days apart. TCRbeta repertoire sequencing was used to assess the specificity and breadth of SARS-CoV-2-reactive T cell receptors after Ad26.COV2.S vaccination. Participants in the trial were split at random into five groups of five each, receiving low-dose or high-dose Ad26.COV2.S once or twice, or else placebo on both occasions. Study-wide findings and limitations: The study was not powered for comparison of responses between vaccine doses or regimens. Compared with placebo recipients, Ad26.COV2.S recipients showed higher spike-specific TCR breadth (P = 0.0014). Non-spike TCR breadth was comparable between vaccine and placebo recipients, consistent with the vaccine containing only spike. After vaccination, substantial breadth of spike-specific CD8+ and CD4+ T cell responses was reported. It was noted by the authors that total T cell responses may have been underestimated by the TCR breadth and depth analyses.

On this clone itself: What this receptor recognizes is not known. One base away there is no much larger clone; base qualities are not given.

The immunoSEQ Assay was used to sequence TCRbeta CDR3 regions. After extraction, genomic DNA underwent amplification by bias-controlled multiplex PCR, followed by high-throughput sequencing. From the authors' description of their analysis: To quantify the absolute abundance of every unique TCRbeta CDR3 region, sequences were collapsed and filtered. T cell fraction was estimated by normalizing TCRbeta template counts to usable DNA, with usable DNA measured through amplification of reference genes found in all nucleated cells. Repertoire TCRs were annotated as SARS-CoV-2-specific by exact matching of V gene, CDR3 amino acid sequence and J gene to a known reactive TCR set. The reference SARS-CoV-2 TCR set came from MIRA and was filtered for enrichment in COVID-19-positive ImmuneCODE repertoires, removing public or cross-reactive TCRs. Drawing on the MIRA antigens, annotated TCRs were analysed further at the level of specific ORF or position within ORF. Depth was the summed frequency of annotated unique rearrangements, while breadth was defined as annotated unique rearrangements over total unique productive rearrangements. TCR breadth was compared between groups using two-sided Wilcoxon rank-sum tests. What TCRdb holds here is the immuneACCESS table cut down to in-frame rearrangements. Part of the clones is not present; checked against another copy, under half of the missing clones reflect an unresolved V gene, and the others are unexplained. The V and J calls and clone size are taken from that table; D and trimming were inferred from the DNA. The sample has some 410,000 clones on record, roughly 90% of them singletons. The biggest ten clones account for about 1.7% of the sample.

The treatment or condition tag for this specimen amounts to: roughly 19 received Ad26.COV2.S at low or high dose, single or two shots; roughly five received placebo; per-sample allocation not given. Repertoires of vaccine and placebo recipients were sequenced from samples collected on day 63 after the first injection. In Cohort 1b, about 27 adults aged 18-55 years were enrolled at a single site in Boston, USA, between 29 July and 7 August 2020. Ad26.COV2.S was a replication-incompetent adenovirus type 26 vector that expressed a prefusion-stabilized SARS-CoV-2 spike protein derived from the original Wuhan strain. In the germline V gene, CDR1 corresponds to KGHSH and CDR2 to LQKENI. Cut back by 6 bases and 5 bases, the V and J ends lie 10 bases apart. Including the terminal cysteine and phenylalanine, the CDR3 comprises 12 residues. The retained sequence is limited to the CDR3, 36 bases, with the frame set at the first base.

Recombination linked TRBV18 to TRBJ2-5; the D gene is perhaps TRBD1, on 6 matching bases. This clonotype was obtained from a person between 18 and 60 years old who received the Ad26.COV2.S COVID-19 vaccine or a placebo. The source was peripheral blood, collected in a trial of Ad26.COV2.S vaccine versus placebo. The CDR3 loop reads CASSPRGETQYF. The nucleotides read TGTGCCAGCTCTCCGAGGGGGGAGACCCAGTACTTC.